There are many counts of the clone carrying this T cell receptor beta chain. As yet, its antigen is unknown. Using genomic DNA as the template, TCR beta VDJ and CDR3 profiling was carried out. Each CDR3 protein is one row after TCRdb ran MiXCR on the reads. The repertoire holds around 170,000 distinct CDR3 sequences, with around 47% as singletons. Trimming shortened V by 4 bases and J by 3 bases, and 11 bases separated the two germline ends. The CDR3 runs to 13 residues. The germline gives CDR1 SGHDT, CDR2 YYEEEE. Patients picked for sequencing had shown CD8+CD57+ cell expansion detected by flow cytometry. Therapy had not been given to patients before blood sampling. The sample belongs to a study of CD8+CD57+ T cells in acquired aplastic anemia. Whole-study context: When averaged, DNA from sorted CD4+ and CD8+ cells came to around 3.4 ug.

Study results and limitations: CD8+ Simpson's diversity showed no significant patient-control difference. Sharing between patients and controls was observed for around 30 CD8+ CDR3 sequences.

The rearrangement uses TRBV5-6 and TRBJ2-7, with D perhaps being TRBD1 or TRBD2 (6 bases each). The sample taken for sequencing was sorted CD4+, CD8+, or CD8+CD57+ T cells (not recorded which) from PBMCs. The source of this sequence is a human donor with aplastic anemia. CDR3 protein: CASSRGTFYEQYF. Here the CDR3 DNA reads TGTGCCAGCAGCCGCGGGACATTCTACGAGCAGTACTTC. The whole variable domain, filled in from reference TRBV5-6 and TRBJ2-7, reads DAGVTQSPTHLIKTRGQQVTLRCSPKSGHDTVSWYQQALGQGPQFIFQYYEEEERQRGNFPDRFSGHQFPNYSSELNVNALLLGDSALYLCASSRGTFYEQYFGPGTRLTVT.